This TCR beta chain was recovered during a study of beta chain features in type 1 diabetes. Of the isolated RNA, all was reverse transcribed, and so the sequenced material was expressed TCRB transcripts. The protocol was immunoSEQ multiplex PCR, while the TCRdb copy is restricted to in-frame clones and leaves out a portion. Here the sample spans 310,000 or so clones, 8% being singletons. A word on this clone: The antigen remains unidentified.

General study findings and limits: The study found moderately but significantly shorter TCRB CDR3s in all four CD4+ subsets of Type 1 diabetes patients. More deletions and fewer insertions at VDJ junctions were found in patients with type 1 diabetes.

The CDR3 is made up of 15 amino acids. The germline CDR1 and CDR2 sequences are SGHDT and YYEEEE. Trimming removed 0 bases at V and 4 bases at J, with 13 bases between. Sequenced sample: central memory CD4+ T cells from blood. The J gene is TRBJ1-2, the V gene TRBV5-6; D is possibly TRBD1 (5 bases). The TCR was taken from a woman younger than 35 in good health. CDR3 protein: CASSLAFGTGYGYTF. The CDR3 coding sequence is TGTGCCAGCAGCTTGGCCTTCGGGACTGGCTATGGCTACACCTTC.